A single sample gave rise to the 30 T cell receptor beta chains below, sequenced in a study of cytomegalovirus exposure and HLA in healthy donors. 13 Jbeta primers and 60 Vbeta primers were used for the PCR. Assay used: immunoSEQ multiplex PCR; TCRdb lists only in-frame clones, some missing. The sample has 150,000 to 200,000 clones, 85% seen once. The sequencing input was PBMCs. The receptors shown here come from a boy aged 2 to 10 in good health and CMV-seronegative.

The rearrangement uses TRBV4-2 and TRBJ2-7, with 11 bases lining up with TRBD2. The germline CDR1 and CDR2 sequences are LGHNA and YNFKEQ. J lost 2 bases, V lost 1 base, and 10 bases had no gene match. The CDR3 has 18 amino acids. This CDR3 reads CASSQVVPGLADTYEQYV. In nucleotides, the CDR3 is TGTGCCAGCAGCCAAGTGGTACCGGGACTAGCGGATACCTACGAGCAGTACGTC.

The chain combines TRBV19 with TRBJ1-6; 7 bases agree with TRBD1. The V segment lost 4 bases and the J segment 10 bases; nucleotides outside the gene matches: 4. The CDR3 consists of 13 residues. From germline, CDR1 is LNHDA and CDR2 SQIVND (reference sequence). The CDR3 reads CASSKQGYSPLHF. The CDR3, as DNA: TGTGCCAGTAGTAAACAGGGGTACTCACCCCTCCACTTT.

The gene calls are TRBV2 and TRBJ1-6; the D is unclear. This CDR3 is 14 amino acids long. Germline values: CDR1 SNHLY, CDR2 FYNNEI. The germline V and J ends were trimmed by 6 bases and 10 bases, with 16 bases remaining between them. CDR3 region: CASRPDPGRSPLHF. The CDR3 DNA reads TGTGCCAGCAGGCCTGACCCGGGGAGATCACCCCTCCACTTT.

CDR3 bases: TGCGCCAGCAGCCATGGAGGGGGGGCTGAAGCTTTCTTT. Its protein is CASSHGGGAEAFF. The chain employs TRBV4-1 and TRBJ1-1; possible D gene TRBD1, 6 bases. The CDR3 length is 13 residues. In germline, CDR1 is MGHRA, CDR2 YSYEKL. Trimming removed 3 bases from V and 6 bases from J, with 11 bases in between.

The chain's CDR3 is CASSLNVAGELFF. The CDR3 region has the DNA TGTGCCAGCAGCTTAAATGTCGCCGGGGAGCTGTTTTTT. This rearrangement joins TRBV7-3 to TRBJ2-2, with unresolved D. Trimming cost V 1 base and J 6 bases, with 6 bases left between them. The V gene's germline CDR1 is SGHTA and CDR2 FQGTGA. This CDR3 has 13 residues.

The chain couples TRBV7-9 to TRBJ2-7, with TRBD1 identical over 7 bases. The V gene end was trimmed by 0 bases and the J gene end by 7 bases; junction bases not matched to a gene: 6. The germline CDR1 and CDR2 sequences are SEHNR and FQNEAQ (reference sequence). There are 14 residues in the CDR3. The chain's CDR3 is CASSLAGQLEEQYF. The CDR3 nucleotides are TGTGCCAGCAGCTTAGCGGGACAGCTCGAGGAGCAGTACTTC.

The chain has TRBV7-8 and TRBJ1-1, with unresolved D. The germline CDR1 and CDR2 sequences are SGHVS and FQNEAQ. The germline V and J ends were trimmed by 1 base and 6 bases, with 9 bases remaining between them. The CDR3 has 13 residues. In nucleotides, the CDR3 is TGTGCCAGCAGCTTAGGTCAGGCCGCTGAAGCTTTCTTT. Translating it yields CASSLGQAAEAFF.

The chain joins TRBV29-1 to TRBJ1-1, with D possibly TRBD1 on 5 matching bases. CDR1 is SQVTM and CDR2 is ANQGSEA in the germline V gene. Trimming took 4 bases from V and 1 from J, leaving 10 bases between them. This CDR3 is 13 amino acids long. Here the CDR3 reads CSVVVRENTEAFF. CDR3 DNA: TGCAGCGTTGTGGTCAGGGAGAACACTGAAGCTTTCTTT.

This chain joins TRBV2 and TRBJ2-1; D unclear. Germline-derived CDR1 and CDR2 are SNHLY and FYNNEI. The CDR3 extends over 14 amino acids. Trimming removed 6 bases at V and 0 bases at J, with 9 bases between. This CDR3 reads CASSDTASYNEQFF. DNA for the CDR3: TGTGCCAGCAGCGATACAGCCTCCTACAATGAGCAGTTCTTC. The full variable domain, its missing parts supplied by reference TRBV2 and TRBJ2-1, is EPEVTQTPSHQVTQMGQEVILRCVPISNHLYFYWYRQILGQKVEFLVSFYNNEISEKSEIFDDQFSVERPDGSNFTLKIRSTKLEDSAMYFCASSDTASYNEQFFGPGTRLTVL.

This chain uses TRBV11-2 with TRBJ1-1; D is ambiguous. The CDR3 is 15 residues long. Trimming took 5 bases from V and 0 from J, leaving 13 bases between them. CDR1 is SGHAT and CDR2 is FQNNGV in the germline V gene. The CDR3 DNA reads TGTGCCAGCAGCCCAACGGTTCAGGTGAACACTGAAGCTTTCTTT. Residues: CASSPTVQVNTEAFF.

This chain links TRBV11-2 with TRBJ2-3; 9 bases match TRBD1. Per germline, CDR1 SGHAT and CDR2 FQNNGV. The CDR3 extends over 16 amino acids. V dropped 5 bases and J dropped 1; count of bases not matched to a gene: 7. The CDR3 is CASSRNRDRGTDTQYF. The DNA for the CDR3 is TGTGCCAGCAGCCGGAACCGGGACAGGGGCACAGATACGCAGTATTTT. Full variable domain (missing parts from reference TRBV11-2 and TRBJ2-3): EAGVAQSPRYKIIEKRQSVAFWCNPISGHATLYWYQQILGQGPKLLIQFQNNGVVDDSQLPKDRFSAERLKGVDSTLKIQPAKLEDSAVYLCASSRNRDRGTDTQYFGPGTRLTVL.

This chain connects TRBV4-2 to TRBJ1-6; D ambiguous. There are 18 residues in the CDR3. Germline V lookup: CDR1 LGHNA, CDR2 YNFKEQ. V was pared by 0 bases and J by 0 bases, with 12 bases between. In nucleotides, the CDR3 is TGTGCCAGCAGCCAAGATACCCCACGGAGCTCCTATAATTCACCCCTCCACTTT. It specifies CASSQDTPRSSYNSPLHF.

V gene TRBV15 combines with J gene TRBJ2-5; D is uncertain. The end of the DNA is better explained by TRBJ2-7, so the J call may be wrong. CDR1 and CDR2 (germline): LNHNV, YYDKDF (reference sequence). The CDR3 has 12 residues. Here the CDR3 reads CATSRSRNEQYF. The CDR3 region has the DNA TGTGCCACCAGCAGATCCCGTAACGAGCAGTACTTC.

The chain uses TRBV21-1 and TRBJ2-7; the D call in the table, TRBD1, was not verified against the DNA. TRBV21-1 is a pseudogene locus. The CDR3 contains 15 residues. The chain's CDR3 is CASSDRGQGKYEQYV. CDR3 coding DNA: TGTGCCAGCAGCGACCGCGGACAGGGGAAATACGAGCAGTACGTC.

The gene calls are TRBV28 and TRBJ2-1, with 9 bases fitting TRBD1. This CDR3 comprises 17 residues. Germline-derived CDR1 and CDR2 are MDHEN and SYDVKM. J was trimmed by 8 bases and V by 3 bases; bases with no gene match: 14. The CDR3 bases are TGTGCCAGCAGTTTCCTGGTCCTCGGGACAGGGCTCGATGAGCAGTTCTTC. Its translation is CASSFLVLGTGLDEQFF.

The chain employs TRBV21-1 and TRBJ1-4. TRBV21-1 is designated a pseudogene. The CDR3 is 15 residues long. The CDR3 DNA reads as TGTGCCAGCACGGCACGGGGGACAACTAATGAAAAACTGTTTTTT. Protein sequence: CASTARGTTNEKLFF.

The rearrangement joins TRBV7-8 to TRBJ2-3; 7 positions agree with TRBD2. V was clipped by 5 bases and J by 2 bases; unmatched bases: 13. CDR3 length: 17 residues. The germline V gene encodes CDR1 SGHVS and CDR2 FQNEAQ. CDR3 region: CASSPIGAGYITDTQYF. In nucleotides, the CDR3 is TGTGCCAGCAGCCCGATTGGAGCGGGATATATCACAGATACGCAGTATTTT.

CDR3 in DNA: TGTGCCAGCTCACCGGACTTGAGCTCCTACAATGAGCAGTTCTTC. It yields the protein CASSPDLSSYNEQFF. This sequence joins TRBV18 and TRBJ2-1, with a possible D match to TRBD2 (5 bases). The CDR3 is 15 amino acids. Germline assignment: CDR1 KGHSH and CDR2 LQKENI. Trimming stripped 3 bases from V and 0 bases from J, with 9 bases between. The whole variable domain, filled in from reference TRBV18 and TRBJ2-1, reads NAGVMQNPRHLVRRRGQEARLRCSPMKGHSHVYWYRQLPEEGLKFMVYLQKENIIDESGMPKERFSAEFPKEGPSILRIQQVVRGDSAAYFCASSPDLSSYNEQFFGPGTRLTVL.

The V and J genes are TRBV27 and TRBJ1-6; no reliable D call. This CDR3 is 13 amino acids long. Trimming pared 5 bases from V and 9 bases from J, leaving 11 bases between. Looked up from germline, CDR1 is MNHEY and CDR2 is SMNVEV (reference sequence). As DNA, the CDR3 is TGTGCCAGCAGTGTGAGTGATTTTTCACCCCTCCACTTT. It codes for CASSVSDFSPLHF.

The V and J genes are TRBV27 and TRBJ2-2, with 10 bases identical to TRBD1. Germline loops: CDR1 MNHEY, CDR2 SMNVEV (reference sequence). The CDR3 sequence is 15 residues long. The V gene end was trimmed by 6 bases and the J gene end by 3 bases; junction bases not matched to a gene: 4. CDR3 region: CASRGTGVDTGELFF. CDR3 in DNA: TGTGCCAGCAGGGGGACAGGGGTGGACACCGGGGAGCTGTTTTTT.

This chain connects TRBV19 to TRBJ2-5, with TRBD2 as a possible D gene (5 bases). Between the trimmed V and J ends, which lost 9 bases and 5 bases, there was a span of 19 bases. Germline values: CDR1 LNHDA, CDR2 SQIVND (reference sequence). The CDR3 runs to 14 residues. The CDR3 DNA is TGTGCCAGCTCTCCACTCACCGGGGTGGAGACCCAGTACTTC. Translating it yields CASSPLTGVETQYF.

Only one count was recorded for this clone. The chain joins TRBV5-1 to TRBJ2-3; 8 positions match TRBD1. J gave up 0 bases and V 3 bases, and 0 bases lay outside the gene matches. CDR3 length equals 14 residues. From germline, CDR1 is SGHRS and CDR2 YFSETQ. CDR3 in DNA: TGCGCCAGCAGCTGGACAGGGAGCACAGATACGCAGTATTTT. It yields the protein CASSWTGSTDTQYF.

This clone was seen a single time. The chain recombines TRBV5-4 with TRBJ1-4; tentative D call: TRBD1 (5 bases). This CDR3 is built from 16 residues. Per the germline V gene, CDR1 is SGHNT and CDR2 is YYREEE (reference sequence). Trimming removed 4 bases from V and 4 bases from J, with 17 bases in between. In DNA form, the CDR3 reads TGTGCCAGCAGCCACAGGTCCACCTTTGGTAATGAAAAACTGTTTTTT. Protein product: CASSHRSTFGNEKLFF.

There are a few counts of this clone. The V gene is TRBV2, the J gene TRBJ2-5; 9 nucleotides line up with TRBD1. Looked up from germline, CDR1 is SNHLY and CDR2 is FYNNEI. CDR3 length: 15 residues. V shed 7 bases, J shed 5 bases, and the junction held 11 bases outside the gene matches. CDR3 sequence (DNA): TGTGCCAGCACACCCGGGACAGGGCTAAGGGAGACCCAGTACTTC. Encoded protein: CASTPGTGLRETQYF. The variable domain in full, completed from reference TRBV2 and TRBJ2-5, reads EPEVTQTPSHQVTQMGQEVILRCVPISNHLYFYWYRQILGQKVEFLVSFYNNEISEKSEIFDDQFSVERPDGSNFTLKIRSTKLEDSAMYFCASTPGTGLRETQYFGPGTRLLVL.

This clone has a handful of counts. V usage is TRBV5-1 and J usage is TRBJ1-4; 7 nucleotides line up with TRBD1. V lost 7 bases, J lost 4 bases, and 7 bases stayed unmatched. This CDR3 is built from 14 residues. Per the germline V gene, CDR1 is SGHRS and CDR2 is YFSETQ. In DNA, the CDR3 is TGCGCCAGCGCAACGACAGGGAGTAATGAAAAACTGTTTTTT. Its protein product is CASATTGSNEKLFF.

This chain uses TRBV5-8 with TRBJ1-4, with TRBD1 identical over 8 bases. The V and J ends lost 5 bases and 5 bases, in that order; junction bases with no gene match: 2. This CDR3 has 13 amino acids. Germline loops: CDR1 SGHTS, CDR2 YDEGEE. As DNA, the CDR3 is TGTGCCAGCAGACGACAGGGGAATGAAAAACTGTTTTTT. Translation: CASRRQGNEKLFF.

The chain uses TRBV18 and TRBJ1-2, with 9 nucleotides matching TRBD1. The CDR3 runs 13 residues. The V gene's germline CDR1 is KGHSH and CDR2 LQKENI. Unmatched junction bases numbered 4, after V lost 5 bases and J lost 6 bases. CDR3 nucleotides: TGTGCCAGCTCAAGCCGGGACAGGGATGGCTACACCTTC. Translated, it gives CASSSRDRDGYTF.

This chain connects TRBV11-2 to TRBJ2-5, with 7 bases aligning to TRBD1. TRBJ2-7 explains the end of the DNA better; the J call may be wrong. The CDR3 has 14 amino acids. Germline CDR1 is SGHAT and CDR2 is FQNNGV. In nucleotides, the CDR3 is TGTGCCAGCAGCTTACAGGCAGGGGGCTACGAGCAGTACTTC. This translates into CASSLQAGGYEQYF.

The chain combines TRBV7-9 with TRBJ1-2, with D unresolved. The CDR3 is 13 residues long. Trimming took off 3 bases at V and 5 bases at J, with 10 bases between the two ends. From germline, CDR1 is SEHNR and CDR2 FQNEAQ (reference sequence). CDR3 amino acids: CASSLASLYGYTF. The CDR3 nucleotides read TGTGCCAGCAGCTTGGCCAGTCTGTATGGCTACACCTTC.

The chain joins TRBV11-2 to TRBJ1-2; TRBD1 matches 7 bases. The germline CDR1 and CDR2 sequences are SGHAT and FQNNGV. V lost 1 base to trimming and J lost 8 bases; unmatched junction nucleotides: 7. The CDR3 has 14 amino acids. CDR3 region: CASSLGQGVGGYTF. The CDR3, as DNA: TGTGCCAGCAGCTTAGGACAGGGTGTTGGAGGCTACACCTTC.